The next 14 T cell receptor beta chains were all read from a single sample in a study of blood T cell repertoires in COVID-19. The protocol was immunoSEQ multiplex PCR, while the TCRdb copy is restricted to in-frame clones and leaves out a portion. The data hold about 74,000 clones, with approximately 84% observed a single time. The sample taken for sequencing was peripheral blood. These receptor sequences come from a man between 65 and 85 years old with acute or convalescent COVID-19.

The chain couples TRBV23-1 to TRBJ1-1, with a possible D match to TRBD1 (6 bases). TRBV23-1 falls under the ORF class, with uncertain function. V lost 6 bases and J lost 0, with 11 bases in between. This CDR3 has 14 amino acids. CDR3 residues: CASRAGDMNTEAFF. The CDR3 coding sequence is TGCGCCAGCAGGGCAGGGGACATGAACACTGAAGCTTTCTTT.

The chain has TRBV4-3 and TRBJ2-2; the D gene is possibly TRBD2 (5 bases). The germline CDR1 and CDR2 sequences are LGHNA and YSLEER. There are 17 residues in the CDR3. Trimming took 0 bases from V and 1 from J, leaving 12 bases between them. The CDR3 DNA sequence: TGCGCCAGCAGCCAAGAGATCGAGGGAGAGAACACCGGGGAGCTGTTTTTT. This translates into CASSQEIEGENTGELFF.

This chain connects TRBV6-2 or TRBV6-3 to TRBJ2-1, with D possibly matching TRBD1 (6 bases). From germline, CDR1 is MNHEY and CDR2 SVGEGT. The CDR3 contains 12 residues. The V end was cut by 4 bases, the J end by 10 bases, with 11 bases between. The chain's CDR3 is CASSLQGQEQFF. As DNA, the CDR3 is TGTGCCAGCAGTTTACAGGGCCAAGAGCAGTTCTTC.

This clone was picked up one time. V and J are TRBV9 and TRBJ2-1, with TRBD2 matching 12 bases. The V gene's germline CDR1 is SGDLS and CDR2 YYNGEE. This CDR3 region has 17 residues. Unmatched junction bases numbered 7, after V lost 0 bases and J lost 6 bases. CDR3: CASSVAGWGLAGNEQFF. DNA of the CDR3: TGTGCCAGCAGCGTAGCGGGGTGGGGACTAGCGGGCAATGAGCAGTTCTTC.

This sequence joins TRBV2 and TRBJ1-2, with 10 bases matching TRBD1. The V and J ends lost 6 bases and 4 bases, in that order; junction bases with no gene match: 2. The CDR3 sequence is 13 residues long. CDR1 SNHLY and CDR2 FYNNEI come from the germline V gene. The CDR3 loop is CASRRTGGYGYTF. In DNA form, the CDR3 reads TGTGCCAGCAGACGGACAGGGGGCTATGGCTACACCTTC.

This clone has a single count. CDR3 amino acids: CASSPTGVTSYEQYF. The CDR3 DNA sequence: TGTGCCAGCAGTCCCACAGGGGTTACCTCCTACGAGCAGTACTTC. The chain uses TRBV6-5 and TRBJ2-7; 7 nucleotides agree with TRBD1. The trim removed 5 bases at V and 0 bases at J, leaving 7 bases unmatched. Germline CDR1 is MNHEY and CDR2 is SVGAGI. This CDR3 is built from 15 residues.

This clone appeared once. The J gene is TRBJ2-3, the V gene TRBV19; 7 bases are a match to TRBD2. From germline, CDR1 is LNHDA and CDR2 SQIVND (reference sequence). Trimming at V came to 8 bases and at J to 0 bases, leaving 2 bases not matched to a gene. The CDR3 has 13 residues. The DNA for the CDR3 is TGTGCCAGTGCGGGGGTTAGCACAGATACGCAGTATTTT. It encodes CASAGVSTDTQYF.

The chain has TRBV10-3 and TRBJ2-2; 8 nucleotides agree with TRBD1. The length of the CDR3 is 15 residues. J gave up 7 bases and V 3 bases, and 7 bases lay outside the gene matches. Germline lookup yields CDR1 ENHRY and CDR2 SYGVKD. The CDR3 loop reads CAISERTGFSGELFF. CDR3 DNA: TGTGCCATCAGTGAAAGGACAGGGTTTAGCGGGGAGCTGTTTTTT.

This chain uses TRBV2 with TRBJ1-2; the D gene is possibly TRBD1 (6 bases). Trimming left V 3 bases short and J 4 bases short, with 12 bases between. Germline assignment: CDR1 SNHLY and CDR2 FYNNEI. This CDR3 region has 14 residues. CDR3 DNA: TGTGCCAGCAGTGACAGGGGAAAGGGCTATGGCTACACCTTC. Its translation is CASSDRGKGYGYTF.

This chain links TRBV9 with TRBJ2-3; TRBD2 aligns across 13 bases. Trimming cost V 1 base and J 5 bases; bases outside gene matches: 7. The CDR3 has 17 residues. Germline V lookup: CDR1 SGDLS, CDR2 YYNGEE. The CDR3 reads CASSVTSGGASLDTQYF. CDR3 in DNA: TGTGCCAGCAGCGTAACTAGCGGGGGGGCATCCCTAGATACGCAGTATTTT.

The chain combines TRBV12-5 with TRBJ2-3; 10 bases fit TRBD2. The CDR3 has 14 amino acids. J was trimmed by 3 bases and V by 5 bases; bases with no gene match: 2. The germline CDR1 and CDR2 sequences are LGHNT and FRNRAP. The CDR3 loop reads CASGSGGGTDTQYF. CDR3 bases: TGTGCTAGTGGTAGCGGGGGGGGAACAGATACGCAGTATTTT. The entire variable domain, with the rest obtained from reference TRBV12-5 and TRBJ2-3, is as follows: DARVTQTPRHKVTEMGQEVTMRCQPILGHNTVFWYRQTMMQGLELLAYFRNRAPLDDSGMPKDRFSAEMPDATLATLKIQPSEPRDSAVYFCASGSGGGTDTQYFGPGTRLTVL.

The chain recombines TRBV29-1 with TRBJ2-2; 9 nucleotides match TRBD2. CDR3 length: 14 amino acids. J gave up 4 bases and V 4 bases, and 4 bases lay outside the gene matches. Germline V lookup: CDR1 SQVTM, CDR2 ANQGSEA. CDR3: CSVVSLAGTGELFF. The CDR3 region has the DNA TGCAGCGTTGTATCACTAGCGGGCACCGGGGAGCTGTTTTTT.

V usage is TRBV5-4 and J usage is TRBJ2-3; tentative D call: TRBD2 (6 bases). CDR3 length: 16 amino acids. Per the germline V gene, CDR1 is SGHNT and CDR2 is YYREEE (reference sequence). Trimming stripped 1 base from V and 1 base from J, with 13 bases between. CDR3 amino acids: CASSLSAGRGTDTQYF. For the CDR3, the DNA is TGTGCCAGCAGCTTGTCTGCGGGACGGGGCACAGATACGCAGTATTTT.

This chain connects TRBV6-2 or TRBV6-3 to TRBJ2-2, with TRBD2 as a possible D gene (7 bases). The CDR3 has 16 amino acids. The V and J ends lost 2 bases and 4 bases respectively, with 14 bases between them. Germline lookup yields CDR1 MNHEY and CDR2 SVGEGT. Written as DNA, the CDR3 is TGTGCCAGCAGTTACGGTGGGGGGGCAGGCACCGGGGAGCTGTTTTTT. Its translation: CASSYGGGAGTGELFF.